Here is one TCR beta chain with its context. The antigen is unknown. The germline CDR1 and CDR2 sequences are MGHRA and YSYEKL. The CDR3 covers 19 residues. Trimming removed 1 base from V and 4 bases from J, with 25 bases in between. Isolated RNA was reverse transcribed in full, so expressed TCRB transcripts were sequenced. About 3.7 million reads on average were seen across naive, central memory and regulatory T cell samples. The data were produced by immunoSEQ multiplex PCR, yet TCRdb's version contains in-frame clones alone and is incomplete. The sample holds around 250,000 clones; around 13% are singletons and the top ten take about 0.019%. The sample originates from a study of beta chain features in type 1 diabetes. Overall study findings and caveats: When cDNA is sequenced, cells with high TCR expression could be over-represented. TCRB CDR3s from Type 1 diabetes patients were moderately but significantly shorter in all four CD4+ subsets.

Specimen: naive CD4+ T cells from blood. The sequence was collected from a man aged 30-40 years with type 1 diabetes. The chain recombines TRBV4-1 with TRBJ2-5; D is possibly TRBD1 (6 bases). CDR3 sequence: CASSQGTIGQGLFAETQYF. In DNA, the CDR3 is TGCGCCAGCAGCCAAGGCACAATTGGTCAGGGGCTGTTTGCAGAGACCCAGTACTTC.